A single sample is the source of the 20 T cell receptor beta chains below, sequenced in a study of T cells in Graves' hyperthyroidism and ophthalmopathy. Template material for amplifying TCR beta CDR3 regions consisted of RNA transcripts. TCR CDR3 underwent first-round RT-PCR with the HTBI primer set. TCRdb reprocessed the multiplex PCR reads with MiXCR, giving one entry per CDR3 protein. The profile covers approximately 510,000 distinct CDR3 sequences, with over 45% appearing a single time and about two fifths taken by the ten largest. Material: peripheral blood or thyroid tissue (not recorded which). The receptors here all came from an adult woman with Graves' disease, either hyperthyroidism or ophthalmopathy (not recorded which).

This clonotype showed up many times. V and J are TRBV29-1 and TRBJ2-5; D not resolved. The germline V gene encodes CDR1 SQVTM and CDR2 ANQGSEA. The ends were cut back, 8 bases at V and 3 bases at J, with 16 bases in the middle. The CDR3 spans 13 residues. CDR3 DNA sequence: TGCAGCCATTCTGGAGCCCCGGAAGAGACCCAGTACTTC. Translating it yields CSHSGAPEETQYF.

The genes are TRBV24-1 and TRBJ1-5; D not certain. The length of the CDR3 is 14 residues. CDR1 and CDR2 from the germline V gene are KGHDR and SFDVKD. Trimming cost V 11 bases and J 7 bases, with 20 bases left between them. The CDR3 nucleotides are TGTGCCAGCAGCGTAGATAAGGTTGGGCAGCCCCAGCATTTT. Translated: CASSVDKVGQPQHF.

This clonotype was observed many times. The rearrangement joins TRBV11-3 to TRBJ2-2, with TRBD2 as a possible D gene (6 bases). Germline values: CDR1 SGHNT, CDR2 YENEEA. With 5 bases removed from V and 5 bases from J, the gap between germline ends came to 12 bases. The length of the CDR3 is 14 residues. The CDR3 bases are TGTGCCAGCAGCCGACTAGGGACGACCGGGGAGCTGTTTTTT. Residues: CASSRLGTTGELFF.

This clonotype appeared many times. The chain combines TRBV19 with TRBJ1-2; the match to TRBD1 covers 12 bases. The germline V gene has CDR1 LNHDA and CDR2 SQIVND (reference sequence). V lost 3 bases and J lost 5; bases outside the gene matches: 7. This CDR3 is 16 amino acids long. This chain's CDR3 is CASSIKGQGAWYGYTF. The CDR3 DNA is TGTGCCAGTAGTATCAAGGGACAGGGGGCGTGGTATGGCTACACCTTC.

The CDR3 loop reads CASSSGGLAGNTIYF. The CDR3 DNA reads as TGTGCCAGCAGCTCAGGGGGCCTTGCTGGAAACACCATATATTTT. J is TRBJ1-3 and V is TRBV5-4; TRBD1 agrees at 8 bases. The CDR3 covers 15 residues. Germline V gene lookup returns CDR1 SGHNT and CDR2 YYREEE (reference sequence). With 3 bases clipped from V and 2 bases from J, the junction kept 4 bases outside the gene matches. Variable domain in full (rest from reference TRBV5-4 and TRBJ1-3): ETGVTQSPTHLIKTRGQQVTLRCSSQSGHNTVSWYQQALGQGPQFIFQYYREEENGRGNFPPRFSGLQFPNYSSELNVNALELDDSALYLCASSSGGLAGNTIYFGEGSWLTVV.

The rearrangement links TRBV7-2 to TRBJ1-1; 10 positions agree with TRBD1. Trimming took 4 bases from V and 8 from J; bases not matched to a gene: 4. The CDR3 length is 13 residues. Germline CDR1 SGHTA, CDR2 FQGNSA. CDR3 amino acids: CASSSDRGQEAFF. The CDR3 coding sequence is TGTGCCAGCAGCTCAGACAGGGGGCAGGAAGCTTTCTTT.

This clonotype came up a few times. The V call is TRBV29-1, the J call TRBJ2-5, with D uncertain. CDR3 length equals 13 residues. Germline CDR1 reads SQVTM; CDR2 reads ANQGSEA. The V and J ends lost 4 bases and 13 bases respectively, with 22 bases between them. The CDR3 coding sequence is TGCAGCGTTGGTCCAGTCGTAGGAGCCCCGGGGTACTTC. As protein: CSVGPVVGAPGYF.

As to this clonotype: Here the CDR3 omits its conserved ending phenylalanine or tryptophan, so a read error is the likely source. The chain employs TRBV29-1 and TRBJ1-1; D uncertain. V was pared by 5 bases and J by 2 bases, with 9 bases between. The CDR3 consists of 12 residues. Germline V CDR1 and CDR2: SQVTM, ANQGSEA. The CDR3 DNA reads TGCAGCGTTAAGGGCAAAAACACTGAAGCTTTCCTT. Translating gives CSVKGKNTEAFL.

This clonotype came up many times. This chain links TRBV20-1 with TRBJ2-7, with 8 nucleotides matching TRBD1. The CDR3 sequence is 14 residues long. V shed 3 bases and J 3 bases; nucleotides not matched to a gene: 7. Germline CDR1 reads DFQATT; CDR2 reads SNEGSKA (reference sequence). CDR3 in amino acids: CSAREETGVYEQYF. In nucleotides, the CDR3 is TGCAGTGCTAGGGAGGAGACAGGGGTCTACGAGCAGTACTTC.

The chain employs TRBV9 and TRBJ1-1, with D tentatively TRBD1 (5 bases). V lost 4 bases and J lost 6, with 16 bases in between. Germline V CDR1 and CDR2: SGDLS, YYNGEE. The CDR3 is 14 amino acids. The CDR3 region is CASSQEGRTSEAFF. As DNA, the CDR3 is TGTGCCAGCAGCCAAGAGGGGAGAACATCTGAAGCTTTCTTT.

The rearrangement uses TRBV5-1 and TRBJ2-1; perhaps TRBD1 as D (5 bases). Germline CDR1 reads SGHRS; CDR2 reads YFSETQ. V dropped 4 bases and J dropped 4 bases, with 12 bases sitting between them. The CDR3 has 14 residues. The CDR3 region has the DNA TGCGCCAGCAGCAGGGGCCAGATTTACAATGAGCAGTTCTTC. It yields the protein CASSRGQIYNEQFF.

This clonotype was seen many times. V is TRBV4-2 and J is TRBJ1-5; possibly TRBD1 for D (5 bases). The CDR3 is 15 residues long. Germline assignment: CDR1 LGHNA and CDR2 YNFKEQ. V lost 0 bases and J 4 bases, leaving 10 bases between the germline ends. DNA for the CDR3: TGTGCCAGCAGCCAAGAGCCGCAGGGAAATCAGCCCCAGCATTTT. Translation gives CASSQEPQGNQPQHF.

This chain connects TRBV20-1 to TRBJ2-5; 10 positions match TRBD2. CDR1 and CDR2 from the germline V gene are DFQATT and SNEGSKA (reference sequence). The CDR3 is 17 amino acids. The J segment lost 5 bases and the V segment lost 1 base, leaving 13 bases of the junction unmatched. The CDR3 protein is CSARGRNSGRSSETQYF. CDR3 bases: TGCAGTGCTAGAGGCCGCAATAGCGGGAGGTCTTCGGAGACCCAGTACTTC.

The table lists this clonotype with a few counts. A much larger clone lies one base from this, so it may be a read error. The V and J genes are TRBV10-3 and TRBJ2-7; D gene ambiguous. CDR1 is ENHRY and CDR2 is SYGVKD in the germline V gene. Trimming pared 3 bases from V and 0 bases from J, leaving 9 bases between. The CDR3 has 14 residues. CDR3 sequence: CAISEMLCSYEQYF. DNA for the CDR3: TGTGCCATCAGTGAAATGCTATGCTCCTACGAGCAGTACTTC.

Comment on this clonotype: Because the CDR3's place on the DNA is in doubt, the DNA is left out and the CDR3 is given as listed by TCRdb. This CDR3 is CSVEGGEFYEQYFGPGTGELFF. The chain employs TRBV29-1 and TRBJ2-2; TRBD1 reflects the table's D call only, with no check against the DNA. CDR1 is SQVTM and CDR2 is ANQGSEA in the germline V gene. The CDR3 sequence runs 22 residues, both termini included.

In its sample, this clonotype was seen many times. V is TRBV12-3 or TRBV12-4 and J is TRBJ1-1; tentative D call: TRBD1 (5 bases). The CDR3 runs 13 residues. The V and J ends lost 5 bases and 8 bases respectively, with 15 bases between them. CDR3 loop: CASSRRGFSEAFF. The CDR3 coding sequence is TGTGCCAGCAGTCGGCGGGGGTTTAGCGAAGCTTTCTTT.

This clonotype was detected ten times or more. The CDR3 DNA reads as TGTGCCAGCAGCAGGACCCGACAGGGAGACGAGCAGTACTTC. Its translation: CASSRTRQGDEQYF. The chain employs TRBV6-5 and TRBJ2-7; 7 bases are shared with TRBD1. This CDR3 has 14 amino acids. Per germline, CDR1 MNHEY and CDR2 SVGAGI. The V and J ends lost 6 bases and 5 bases, in that order; junction bases with no gene match: 10.

This clonotype was observed at least ten times. The chain recombines TRBV7-2 with TRBJ1-2; D is unclear. Germline CDR1 is SGHTA and CDR2 is FQGNSA. CDR3 length: 12 amino acids. The ends were cut back, 4 bases at V and 4 bases at J, with 7 bases in the middle. The DNA of the CDR3 is TGTGCCAGCAGCTCATACACCTATGGCTACACCTTC. Translation: CASSSYTYGYTF.

The J gene is TRBJ2-7, the V gene TRBV24-1, with TRBD1 as a possible D gene (5 bases). The germline CDR1 and CDR2 sequences are KGHDR and SFDVKD. This CDR3 is built from 13 residues. Trimming pared 11 bases from V and 4 bases from J, leaving 17 bases between. CDR3 protein: CASQVGRAYEQYF. The CDR3 coding sequence is TGTGCCAGTCAGGTTGGCAGGGCTTACGAGCAGTACTTC.

V is TRBV5-1 and J is TRBJ2-3; unclear D gene. Between the trimmed V and J ends, which lost 4 bases and 2 bases, there was a span of 11 bases. The CDR3 has 14 residues. From germline, CDR1 is SGHRS and CDR2 YFSETQ. The chain's CDR3 is CASSAFRPTDTQYF. CDR3 DNA sequence: TGCGCCAGCAGCGCCTTTCGGCCCACAGATACGCAGTATTTT.